The T cell receptor (beta chain) under discussion was sequenced for a study of T cell responses to AZD1222 COVID-19 vaccine. With V trimmed by 4 bases and J by 2 bases, 13 bases remained unmatched. The germline V gene has CDR1 SGHRS and CDR2 YFSETQ. This CDR3 region has 17 residues. General study points: There were mostly white British donors and more females than males, and clonal diversity was possibly underestimated.

Comment on this clone: Its specificity is not known.

Only in-frame clones appear in the TCRdb table, and some are missing; sequencing was by immunoSEQ multiplex PCR. This table holds some 150,000 clones, 80% to 90% found once. The V call is TRBV5-1, the J call TRBJ2-3; 7 bases match TRBD2. The source was peripheral blood, collected on day 0 of AZD1222 vaccination. This receptor was identified in an adult in good health. The CDR3 DNA reads TGCGCCAGCAGCACGGGGCTGCCTAGCGGAACCACAGATACGCAGTATTTT. Protein: CASSTGLPSGTTDTQYF.